This TCR beta chain stems from a study of spatial heterogeneity in lung cancer. Overall study: Consistently, beta-chain sequences turned up in larger numbers than alpha-chain sequences did. Whole-study findings and limits: Alpha and beta chain coverage of tumor T cells was estimated at about 6.5% and 14%, respectively. Tracking of tumor mutation counts was seen in expanded intratumoral alpha and beta TCR counts.

Stated time point: sample taken at primary tumor resection. The input material, whole RNA from tumor, nontumor lung or frozen PBMC, was sequenced unsorted. MiXCR, applied by TCRdb to the 5' RACE reads, yields one record per CDR3 protein. The repertoire holds 600 to 800 distinct CDR3 sequences, with around an eighth as singletons. This clonotype counts as large. Its antigen remains unidentified. The CDR3 covers 16 residues. V was pared by 2 bases and J by 0 bases, with 13 bases between. Germline assignment: CDR1 SGHTA and CDR2 FQGTGA. The sequences come from lung tumor tissue, collected at surgery. The gene calls are TRBV7-3 and TRBJ1-1, with D possibly matching TRBD1 (5 bases). The TCR originated in a male donor with early-stage non-small cell lung cancer. The CDR3 here is CASSLYGTGMNTEAFF. Written as DNA, the CDR3 is TGTGCCAGCAGCTTATACGGGACCGGAATGAACACTGAAGCTTTCTTT.